This entry lists 19 T cell receptor beta chains sequenced from one sample in a study of blood T cell repertoires in COVID-19. Profiled with immunoSEQ multiplex PCR; TCRdb holds only in-frame clones, not every one. The data contain 200,000 to 300,000 clones, 80% to 85% of them singletons. The sample comprised peripheral blood. These receptor sequences come from a woman aged 60 to 75 with active or convalescent COVID-19.

The chain carries TRBV18 and TRBJ1-3; D is uncertain. Between the trimmed V and J ends, which lost 6 bases and 0 bases, there was a span of 12 bases. CDR1 is KGHSH, CDR2 LQKENI, per germline. The CDR3 spans 15 residues. The CDR3 is CASSARPDSGNTIYF. In nucleotides, the CDR3 is TGTGCCAGCTCCGCACGTCCAGACTCTGGAAACACCATATATTTT.

As regards this clone: This specimen includes other DNA sequences encoding the same CDR3. CDR3 nucleotides: TGCGCCAGCAGCCCGGGACAGGGGCCCTACAATGAGCAGTTCTTC. This codes for CASSPGQGPYNEQFF. The gene calls are TRBV5-1 and TRBJ2-1, with 10 bases aligning to TRBD1. From germline, CDR1 is SGHRS and CDR2 YFSETQ. The V segment lost 4 bases and the J segment 2 bases; nucleotides outside the gene matches: 3. CDR3 length: 15 residues.

CDR3 nucleotides: TGTGCCAGCAGTCCGGCGATACCCGGGACAGGTCCCCGGACGTATGGCTACACCTTC. It codes for CASSPAIPGTGPRTYGYTF. The genes are TRBV6-2 or TRBV6-3 and TRBJ1-2, with TRBD1 matching over 8 bases. Germline assignment: CDR1 MNHEY and CDR2 SVGEGT. Germline trimming cut 5 bases from V and 5 bases from J; bases unmatched to any gene: 22. The CDR3 is 19 amino acids.

The chain couples TRBV6-1 to TRBJ1-1, with D possibly matching TRBD1 (5 bases). The CDR3 spans 14 residues. Deletions cut 0 bases from V and 3 bases from J, with 8 bases between. Looked up from germline, CDR1 is MNHNS and CDR2 is SASEGT. The DNA of the CDR3 is TGTGCCAGCAGTGAAGCGGGGCCCGACACTGAAGCTTTCTTT. Translation: CASSEAGPDTEAFF.

The rearrangement uses TRBV18 and TRBJ1-1; D may be TRBD1 (6 bases). Germline CDR1 is KGHSH and CDR2 is LQKENI. This CDR3 is 17 amino acids long. V dropped 0 bases and J dropped 1 base, with 15 bases sitting between them. In nucleotides, the CDR3 is TGTGCCAGCTCACCACCGGGGCCAGGGGCTGGGAACACTGAAGCTTTCTTT. It is translated as CASSPPGPGAGNTEAFF.

The chain combines TRBV12-3 or TRBV12-4 with TRBJ1-4; D gene uncertain. Trimming stripped 8 bases from V and 5 bases from J, with 12 bases between. There are 13 residues in the CDR3. The CDR3 nucleotides read TGTGCCAGCCTCCCTCACCTAAATGAAAAACTGTTTTTT. Protein: CASLPHLNEKLFF.

The V gene is TRBV7-6, the J gene TRBJ2-1, with 9 positions matching TRBD1. This CDR3 is built from 15 residues. Looked up from germline, CDR1 is SGHVS and CDR2 is FNYEAQ. V was pared by 5 bases and J by 6 bases, with 8 bases of the junction left unmatched. In nucleotides, the CDR3 is TGTGCCAGCAGCCAAGGACAGGGGAGGGGCAATGAGCAGTTCTTC. Translation: CASSQGQGRGNEQFF.

This sequence joins TRBV18 and TRBJ2-3; D not resolved. Germline lookup yields CDR1 KGHSH and CDR2 LQKENI. The CDR3 is made up of 13 amino acids. Trimming took off 6 bases at V and 7 bases at J, with 14 bases between the two ends. The CDR3 spells CASSPLGWNTQYF. CDR3 nucleotide sequence: TGTGCCAGCTCCCCGTTGGGCTGGAATACGCAGTATTTT.

This clone was seen a handful of times. The chain carries TRBV7-2 and TRBJ2-7; perhaps TRBD1 as D (5 bases). This CDR3 is 16 amino acids long. CDR1 and CDR2 (germline): SGHTA, FQGNSA. V lost 3 bases to trimming and J lost 2 bases, with 17 bases between them. In DNA form, the CDR3 reads TGTGCCAGCAGCTTGTCCTACGTTCAGGGAACCTACGAGCAGTACTTC. Translating gives CASSLSYVQGTYEQYF.

This chain joins TRBV7-9 and TRBJ2-3; 8 positions agree with TRBD1. Per germline, CDR1 SEHNR and CDR2 FQNEAQ (reference sequence). CDR3 length: 17 residues. V shed 5 bases and J 3 bases; nucleotides not matched to a gene: 13. The CDR3 region has the DNA TGTGCCAGCAGCCCGAACCTGCAGGGGGCTATAACAGATACGCAGTATTTT. It specifies CASSPNLQGAITDTQYF.

This clone was counted only a few times. The V call is TRBV5-1, the J call TRBJ1-2, with 7 bases matching TRBD1. This CDR3 contains 15 residues. Germline lookup yields CDR1 SGHRS and CDR2 YFSETQ. The ends lost 3 bases at V and 0 bases at J; junction bases unmatched: 5. Here the CDR3 reads CASSSNRGANYGYTF. The CDR3 nucleotides read TGCGCCAGCAGCTCTAACAGGGGAGCTAACTATGGCTACACCTTC.

The J gene is TRBJ2-3, the V gene TRBV30, with a possible D match to TRBD2 (6 bases). The V and J ends lost 0 bases and 4 bases respectively, with 11 bases between them. The CDR3 loop spans 14 amino acids. CDR1 is GTSNPN, CDR2 SVGIG, per germline (reference sequence). CDR3 sequence: CAWSVGGVSDTQYF. The CDR3 DNA is TGTGCCTGGAGTGTAGGCGGGGTGTCAGATACGCAGTATTTT.

This chain connects TRBV6-5 to TRBJ1-2, with D uncertain. Germline lookup yields CDR1 MNHEY and CDR2 SVGAGI. V was cut by 5 bases and J by 4 bases, with 5 bases left in between. The CDR3 spans 11 residues. CDR3: CASSTGYGYTF. DNA for the CDR3: TGTGCCAGCAGTACCGGCTATGGCTACACCTTC.

The chain carries TRBV7-9 and TRBJ1-6; TRBD1 is a possible D gene (6 bases). Germline CDR1 SEHNR, CDR2 FQNEAQ (reference sequence). The CDR3 consists of 15 residues. The V gene lost 5 bases and the J gene lost 9 bases, with 17 bases spanning the gap. CDR3 sequence (DNA): TGTGCCAGCAGCCGATTGGACAGCAACTCTTCACCCCTCCACTTT. This sequence encodes CASSRLDSNSSPLHF.

This clone was seen just once. CDR3 nucleotides: TGTGCCAGCAGAGACAGCAGGACAGATACGCAGTATTTT. Protein product: CASRDSRTDTQYF. The chain links TRBV6-6 to TRBJ2-3, with D perhaps TRBD1 (5 bases). This CDR3 contains 13 residues. Trimming shortened V by 6 bases and J by 3 bases, and 10 bases separated the two germline ends. Per the germline V gene, CDR1 is MNHNY and CDR2 is SVGAGI (reference sequence).

The chain joins TRBV15 to TRBJ1-4; D is perhaps TRBD1 (5 bases). Germline V gives CDR1 LNHNV, CDR2 YYDKDF (reference sequence). This CDR3 spans 14 amino acids. The germline V and J ends were trimmed by 1 base and 6 bases, with 9 bases remaining between them. CDR3 protein: CATSRAGSDEKLFF. CDR3 bases: TGTGCCACCAGCAGAGCAGGGTCGGATGAAAAACTGTTTTTT.

This chain links TRBV7-9 with TRBJ2-5, with unresolved D. V gave up 5 bases and J gave up 4 bases, with 8 bases separating them. Looked up from germline, CDR1 is SEHNR and CDR2 is FQNEAQ (reference sequence). The CDR3 has 12 residues. For the CDR3, the DNA is TGTGCCAGCAGCCGGTCACGAGAGACCCAGTACTTC. As protein: CASSRSRETQYF.

The chain carries TRBV5-1 and TRBJ2-1; 9 bases agree with TRBD1. The CDR3 sequence is 13 residues long. V shed 4 bases, J shed 8 bases, and the junction held 4 bases outside the gene matches. Germline V CDR1 and CDR2: SGHRS, YFSETQ. Here the CDR3 reads CASSRTGVDEQFF. CDR3 DNA: TGCGCCAGCAGCCGGACAGGGGTGGATGAGCAGTTCTTC.

This chain links TRBV5-1 with TRBJ2-1; possible D gene TRBD2, 5 bases. The germline gives CDR1 SGHRS, CDR2 YFSETQ. The CDR3 sequence is 15 residues long. Trimming cost V 4 bases and J 8 bases, with 19 bases left between them. DNA for the CDR3: TGCGCCAGCAGCGCCCGTAGGGCGCCGCGGGATGAGCAGTTCTTC. Translated: CASSARRAPRDEQFF.